Listed below are T cell receptor beta chains from one sample, sequenced in a study of identical twins. MiXCR was run by TCRdb on the 5' RACE reads, yielding one entry per CDR3 protein. This sample has 400,000 to 500,000 distinct CDR3 sequences; approximately 18% occur once, and the top ten carry roughly 12%. Sequenced material: naive T cells sorted from blood. Every receptor here comes from a man aged 45-65 years in good health. Each CDR3 is given with its conserved first and last residue. The D gene is left open where the match is weak. For some rows the clone size is stated as once, few or many, or as a class when expanded; others skip it.

TGTGCCAGAACCTACGAGCAGTACTTC	CARTYEQYF	TRBV4-2	TRBJ2-7	NA	NA
TGTGCCAGCAGCCGAGCGGGGGGCATCTCCTACAATGAGCAGTTCTTC	CASSRAGGISYNEQFF	TRBV7-2	TRBJ2-1	TRBD2	few
TGTCCCAGCAGCCGGGACAGCCTTACCTACGAGCAGTACTTC	CPSSRDSLTYEQYF	TRBV13	TRBJ2-7	TRBD1	NA
TGTGCCAGCCTGACGCGAGGAGGGGCCGCTGAAGCTTTCTTT	CASLTRGGAAEAFF	TRBV6-1	TRBJ1-1	NA	many
TGTGCCAGCAGTGATAGACAGGGCCTCAGAAACATTCAGTACTTC	CASSDRQGLRNIQYF	TRBV25-1	TRBJ2-4	TRBD1	once
TGCAGTGCTCGCTCTGTGGGGCGCGAGGAAAAACTGTTTTTT	CSARSVGREEKLFF	TRBV20-1	TRBJ1-4	NA	few
TGTGCCAGCAGCCCCTCAGGTCGGTTTCAGCCCCAGCATTTT	CASSPSGRFQPQHF	TRBV11-2	TRBJ1-5	NA	many
TGCGCCAGCAGCCAAGCGACAGGGGGCTTCTACGAGCAGTACTTC	CASSQATGGFYEQYF	TRBV4-3	TRBJ2-7	TRBD1	NA
TGTGCCACCAGCCCGACAGGGGCGAGTTACAATGAGCAGTTCTTC	CATSPTGASYNEQFF	TRBV15	TRBJ2-1	TRBD1	many
TGTGCCAGCAGCCCCCCCGGTAGTGAGCAGTACTTC	CASSPPGSEQYF	TRBV12-3/TRBV12-4	TRBJ2-7	NA	many
TGCTCCAGCAGCTTGCAAACAGGGGGCACTGAAGCTTTCTTT	CSSSLQTGGTEAFF	TRBV5-1	TRBJ1-1	TRBD1	NA
TGTGCCATCAGTGTGGGGACAGCAACAACCGGGGAGCTGTTTTTT	CAISVGTATTGELFF	TRBV10-3	TRBJ2-2	TRBD1	NA
TGTGCCAGCAGCCAAGGACTAGCGTACGAGCAGTACTTC	CASSQGLAYEQYF	TRBV3-1	TRBJ2-7	TRBD2	few
TGTGCCAGCAGCGTAGGGGCAGGGGGAATCTACGAGCAGTACTTC	CASSVGAGGIYEQYF	TRBV9	TRBJ2-7	TRBD1	few
TGCGCCAGCAGCTTGGGCGTGGATAGGGCACGGACTGAAGCTTTCTTT	CASSLGVDRARTEAFF	TRBV5-1	TRBJ1-1	NA	many
TGCAGTGCTATCACAGGGGGCGCGGGCTTATCTGAAGCTTTCTTT	CSAITGGAGLSEAFF	TRBV20-1	TRBJ1-1	TRBD1	few
TGTGCCAGCAGCTTAGGTTTGGTAGGTCATAGCAATCAGCCCCAGCATTTT	CASSLGLVGHSNQPQHF	TRBV11-2	TRBJ1-5	NA	many
TGTGCCAGCAGCTTAACCCAGACTAGCGGATACAATGAGCAGTTCTTC	CASSLTQTSGYNEQFF	TRBV11-2	TRBJ2-1	TRBD2	NA
TGTGCCAGCAGTAACAGGGAACAGGGAGAGACCCAGTACTTC	CASSNREQGETQYF	TRBV12-3/TRBV12-4	TRBJ2-5	NA	NA
TGTGCCAGCCACCGGGGAGGGTGGTCCCAGCTGGAGACCCAGTACTTC	CASHRGGWSQLETQYF	TRBV12-3/TRBV12-4	TRBJ2-5	TRBD2	NA
TGCGCCAGCAGCTTGGACGGGGGGGGGAGCAATCAGCCCCAGCATTTT	CASSLDGGGSNQPQHF	TRBV5-1	TRBJ1-5	NA	few
TGTGCCAGCAGCCAAACTAGACAGGGCAGGGGAGAGACCCAGTACTTC	CASSQTRQGRGETQYF	TRBV14	TRBJ2-5	TRBD1	NA
TGTGCCAGCAGCTTTTCGGGAGGGGGCACAGATACGCAGTATTTT	CASSFSGGGTDTQYF	TRBV7-3	TRBJ2-3	TRBD2	NA
TGTGCCAGCAGCCAAGATCGGAGGACAGGGGACAATGAGCAGTTCTTC	CASSQDRRTGDNEQFF	TRBV3-1	TRBJ2-1	TRBD1	many
TGCGCCAGCAGCTTGGGAGGCAGGGCTAACTATGGCTACACCTTC	CASSLGGRANYGYTF	TRBV5-1	TRBJ1-2	NA	few
TGCAGTGCTAGTCACTCTAACACCATATATTTT	CSASHSNTIYF	TRBV20-1	TRBJ1-3	NA	few
TGCAGTGCTAGAGATCCCCCAGGGGGCTTTAATCAGCCCCAGCATTTT	CSARDPPGGFNQPQHF	TRBV20-1	TRBJ1-5	TRBD1	few
TGTGCCAGCAGCCAACGGGAGAGTTCGGTTGGCTACACCTTC	CASSQRESSVGYTF	TRBV3-1	TRBJ1-2	NA	NA
TGTGCCAGCAGTTTCGCGGCGTCTCAAAAACTGTTTTTT	CASSFAASQKLFF	TRBV12-3/TRBV12-4	TRBJ1-4	NA	many
TGCGCCAACAGCCCGGGCGGCGGAGCGGGCATCACCGGGGAGCTGTTTTTT	CANSPGGGAGITGELFF	TRBV5-1	TRBJ2-2	NA	once
TGTGCCAGCAGCGTAGCTGGTGGGAGCTACCAAGAGACCCAGTACTTC	CASSVAGGSYQETQYF	TRBV9	TRBJ2-5	NA	NA
TGCGCCAGCAGCATGGGACAGGGTTTTTACGAGCAGTACTTC	CASSMGQGFYEQYF	TRBV10-2	TRBJ2-7	TRBD1	NA